This paragraph covers one TCR beta chain sequence. The data stem from a study of glioma-infiltrating T cells after dendritic cell vaccination. Primers: 60 V beta forward and 13 J beta reverse. TCRdb's copy holds only in-frame clones and misses some; the assay was immunoSEQ multiplex PCR. In the table there are about 21,000 clones, around 74% of which are singletons. The CDR3 extends over 16 amino acids. With V trimmed by 5 bases and J by 4 bases, 12 bases remained unmatched. Germline values: CDR1 SGHTA, CDR2 FQGTGA. The chain joins TRBV7-3 to TRBJ2-3; 7 bases agree with TRBD2. The clonotype was recovered from a human donor with glioblastoma. This material consisted of blood, taken before dendritic cell vaccination. CDR3 DNA sequence: TGTGCCAGCAGCCCCAGTGGGAGGGGCAGGGCAGATACGCAGTATTTT. Protein product: CASSPSGRGRADTQYF.